The rows below give T cell receptor beta chains drawn from one sample of a study of control samples from healthy donors and cancer patients. Data came from immunoSEQ multiplex PCR; TCRdb stores just in-frame clones and leaves some out. This table holds 48,000 or so clones, about 94% found once. The sequenced material came from PBMCs. The receptors come from a woman between 50 and 59 years old with head and neck cancer. The CDR3 runs from the conserved cysteine through the conserved F or W. D genes are given only for firm matches. Size values are once, few and many counts, or a class for expanded clones, and some rows have none.

clone_size	d_call	v_call	j_call	cdr3_aa	cdr3_nt
.	TRBD1	TRBV5-8	TRBJ2-5	CASGKTGSFMTQYF	TGTGCCAGCGGAAAGACAGGGAGCTTTATGACCCAGTACTTC
.	TRBD2	TRBV6-1	TRBJ2-5	CASSEAGTSGGQETQYF	TGTGCCAGCAGTGAAGCCGGGACTAGCGGGGGACAAGAGACCCAGTACTTC
.	.	TRBV2	TRBJ2-1	CASSYYNEQFF	TGTGCCAGCAGTTATTACAATGAGCAGTTCTTC
.	.	TRBV27	TRBJ2-3	CASSLGTDTQYF	TGTGCCAGCAGTTTGGGCACAGATACGCAGTATTTT
.	.	TRBV5-1	TRBJ1-1	CASSLGEDTEAFF	TGCGCCAGCAGCTTGGGTGAAGACACTGAAGCTTTCTTT
.	.	TRBV6-5	TRBJ2-5	CASRRGASVTQYF	TGTGCCAGCAGAAGGGGGGCCTCGGTGACCCAGTACTTC
.	TRBD2	TRBV7-9	TRBJ2-3	CASSQLAGGLTDTQYF	TGTGCCAGCAGCCAACTAGCGGGAGGCCTCACAGATACGCAGTATTTT
.	TRBD1	TRBV5-8	TRBJ2-7	CASTLGQAYYEQYF	TGTGCCAGCACCTTGGGACAGGCCTACTACGAGCAGTACTTC
.	TRBD1	TRBV7-9	TRBJ2-7	CASSPGQGREQYF	TGTGCCAGCAGCCCCGGACAGGGACGAGAGCAGTACTTC
once	.	TRBV10-1	TRBJ2-5	CASSESRGTGAQYF	TGCGCCAGCAGTGAGTCCCGGGGGACGGGGGCCCAGTACTTC
.	.	TRBV28	TRBJ2-1	CASNPGADTYWVGNEQFF	TGTGCCAGCAATCCGGGGGCAGATACCTATTGGGTGGGCAATGAGCAGTTCTTC
.	.	TRBV5-5	TRBJ1-6	CASSLAGNNSPLHF	TGTGCCAGCAGCTTGGCTGGAAATAATTCACCCCTCCACTTT
.	TRBD2	TRBV5-1	TRBJ2-3	CASSFVSGGSTDTQYF	TGCGCCAGCAGCTTCGTGAGCGGGGGTAGCACAGATACGCAGTATTTT
.	TRBD2	TRBV5-1	TRBJ2-1	CASSTEVAGSNEQFF	TGCGCCAGCAGCACCGAGGTAGCGGGTTCCAATGAGCAGTTCTTC
.	TRBD1	TRBV6-1	TRBJ2-7	CASSEARGTGNYEQYF	TGTGCCAGCAGTGAAGCGCGGGGGACAGGGAACTACGAGCAGTACTTC
.	.	TRBV28	TRBJ1-1	CASSSPPAGKTEAFF	TGTGCCAGCAGTTCCCCCCCGGCAGGGAAGACTGAAGCTTTCTTT
.	.	TRBV10-3	TRBJ2-3	CAISEGGNTDTQYF	TGTGCCATCAGTGAAGGAGGGAACACAGATACGCAGTATTTT
.	TRBD1	TRBV5-5	TRBJ1-4	CASSPSGTGAEKLFF	TGTGCCAGCAGCCCTTCGGGGACAGGGGCTGAAAAACTGTTTTTT
.	TRBD1	TRBV6-5	TRBJ1-6	CASIWTGSSQAPLHF	TGTGCCAGCATTTGGACAGGGAGTAGTCAAGCACCCCTCCACTTT
once	.	TRBV30	TRBJ2-3	CAWGYLSKADTQYF	TGTGCCTGGGGCTACCTATCTAAGGCAGATACGCAGTATTTT
.	.	TRBV29-1	TRBJ2-6	CSVLGGDSGANVLTF	TGCAGCGTTCTAGGGGGTGACTCTGGGGCCAACGTCCTGACTTTC
.	.	TRBV5-1	TRBJ2-7	CASSRDRGSYEQYF	TGCGCCAGCAGCAGGGACCGTGGCTCCTACGAGCAGTACTTC
.	.	TRBV7-9	TRBJ1-5	CASSQGIGQPQHF	TGTGCCAGCAGCCAGGGAATAGGGCAGCCCCAGCATTTT
.	TRBD1	TRBV18	TRBJ2-1	CASSLGQGQYNEQFF	TGTGCCAGCTCACTCGGACAGGGGCAATACAATGAGCAGTTCTTC
.	.	TRBV5-6	TRBJ1-2	CASSPFPGARDYGYTF	TGTGCCAGCAGCCCCTTCCCGGGGGCGCGGGACTATGGCTACACCTTC
.	.	TRBV21-1	TRBJ1-2	CVSSKGSENGYTF	TGTGTCAGCAGCAAAGGCTCCGAGAACGGCTACACCTTC
.	.	TRBV11-2	TRBJ2-7	CASSPGTGPYEQYF	TGTGCCAGCAGCCCCGGGACTGGGCCCTACGAGCAGTACTTC
.	.	TRBV5-1	TRBJ1-1	CASSLDDLGGVTEAFF	TGCGCCAGCAGCTTAGACGATCTGGGGGGAGTCACTGAAGCTTTCTTT
.	.	TRBV7-9	TRBJ2-3	CASSHNTDTQYF	TGTGCCAGCAGCCACAACACAGATACGCAGTATTTT
.	.	TRBV3-1/TRBV3-2	TRBJ2-7	CASSTLQGPRTFEQYF	TGTGCCAGCAGCACCCTACAGGGCCCCCGTACCTTCGAGCAGTACTTC
.	TRBD1	TRBV6-1	TRBJ1-3	CASSEAGTAGNTIYF	TGTGCCAGCAGTGAAGCGGGGACAGCTGGAAACACCATATATTTT
.	TRBD2	TRBV18	TRBJ2-5	CASSPPTLAGGKETQYF	TGTGCCAGCTCACCACCGACCCTAGCGGGGGGAAAAGAGACCCAGTACTTC
.	.	TRBV3-1/TRBV3-2	TRBJ2-5	CASSQDQETQYF	TGTGCCAGCAGCCAAGATCAAGAGACCCAGTACTTC
.	.	TRBV2	TRBJ1-5	CASSEVYRENQPQHF	TGTGCCAGCAGTGAGGTGTACAGGGAGAATCAGCCCCAGCATTTT
.	.	TRBV6-1	TRBJ1-5	CASSEVRSHNQPQHF	TGTGCCAGCAGTGAAGTCAGGAGCCACAATCAGCCCCAGCATTTT
.	.	TRBV24-1	TRBJ2-7	CATSERDTTYEQYF	TGTGCCACCAGTGAGCGGGACACGACCTACGAGCAGTACTTC
.	TRBD2	TRBV12-5	TRBJ2-1	CASGLVLKLAGVNEQFF	TGTGCTAGTGGTTTGGTACTAAAACTAGCGGGAGTAAATGAGCAGTTCTTC
.	.	TRBV30	TRBJ1-6	CAWRGGHNSPLHF	TGTGCCTGGAGAGGGGGTCACAATTCACCCCTCCACTTT
once	.	TRBV5-8	TRBJ2-4	CASSLGQGSGIQYF	TGTGCCAGCAGCCTAGGACAAGGGAGCGGCATTCAGTACTTC
.	.	TRBV5-5	TRBJ1-2	CASSRTVSVDTF	TGTGCCAGCAGCCGGACGGTGTCCGTCGACACCTTC
.	TRBD2	TRBV5-1	TRBJ2-3	CASIQAGGPTDTQYF	TGCGCCAGCATCCAAGCGGGAGGGCCGACAGATACGCAGTATTTT
.	.	TRBV30	TRBJ2-2	CAWTNTGELFF	TGTGCCTGGACAAACACCGGGGAGCTGTTTTTT